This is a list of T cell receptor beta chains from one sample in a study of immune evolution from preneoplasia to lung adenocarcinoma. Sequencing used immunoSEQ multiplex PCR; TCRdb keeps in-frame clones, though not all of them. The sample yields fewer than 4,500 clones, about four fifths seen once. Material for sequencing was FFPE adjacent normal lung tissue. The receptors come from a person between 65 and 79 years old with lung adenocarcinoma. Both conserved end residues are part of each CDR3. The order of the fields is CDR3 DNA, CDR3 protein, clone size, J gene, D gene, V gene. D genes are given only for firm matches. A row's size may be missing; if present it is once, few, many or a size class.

cdr3_nt: TGTGCCAGCAGCTTCCCCGGGACACCTGTTTACGAGCAGTACTTC; cdr3_aa: CASSFPGTPVYEQYF; clone_size: .; j_call: TRBJ2-7; d_call: .; v_call: TRBV7-3
cdr3_nt: TGTGCCAGCAGCTTCACAGGGCGGAATCAGCCCCAGCATTTT; cdr3_aa: CASSFTGRNQPQHF; clone_size: .; j_call: TRBJ1-5; d_call: .; v_call: TRBV7-9
cdr3_nt: TGTGCCAGCACCAGAAGCAGGGATAGAGAGCAGTTCTTC; cdr3_aa: CASTRSRDREQFF; clone_size: .; j_call: TRBJ2-1; d_call: .; v_call: TRBV6-1
cdr3_nt: TGTGCCAGCAGCTTGGTAGCTGGCCAACAGAGGTCTGAAGCTTTCTTT; cdr3_aa: CASSLVAGQQRSEAFF; clone_size: hyperexpanded; j_call: TRBJ1-1; d_call: .; v_call: TRBV7-9
cdr3_nt: TGCAGCGTTCGGACATACCAAGAGACCCAGTACTTC; cdr3_aa: CSVRTYQETQYF; clone_size: few; j_call: TRBJ2-5; d_call: .; v_call: TRBV29-1
cdr3_nt: TGTGCCAGCAGTGAAGGCTATGGCTACACCTTC; cdr3_aa: CASSEGYGYTF; clone_size: .; j_call: TRBJ1-2; d_call: .; v_call: TRBV2
cdr3_nt: TGTGCCAGCAGCTTAGGGGTGGAAAACACTGAAGCTTTCTTT; cdr3_aa: CASSLGVENTEAFF; clone_size: once; j_call: TRBJ1-1; d_call: .; v_call: TRBV7-9
cdr3_nt: TGTGCCAGCAGCCAAGAAGGGACAGGGGTCGTCTATGGCTACACCTTC; cdr3_aa: CASSQEGTGVVYGYTF; clone_size: .; j_call: TRBJ1-2; d_call: TRBD1; v_call: TRBV4-2
cdr3_nt: TGTGCCAGCAGCGCGAGCGGGAACAATGAGCAGTTCTTC; cdr3_aa: CASSASGNNEQFF; clone_size: few; j_call: TRBJ2-1; d_call: TRBD2; v_call: TRBV9
cdr3_nt: TGTGCCAGCAGCTTAGTAGGGGTTGGTACTGAAGCTTTCTTT; cdr3_aa: CASSLVGVGTEAFF; clone_size: .; j_call: TRBJ1-1; d_call: .; v_call: TRBV7-9
cdr3_nt: TGTGCCAGCAGCCCACAGGGGGGCACTGAAGCTTTCTTT; cdr3_aa: CASSPQGGTEAFF; clone_size: .; j_call: TRBJ1-1; d_call: TRBD1; v_call: TRBV7-9
cdr3_nt: TGTGCCTGGAGTGGGCTGTCTGCGGGAGGAGGCACAGATACGCAGTATTTT; cdr3_aa: CAWSGLSAGGGTDTQYF; clone_size: .; j_call: TRBJ2-3; d_call: TRBD2; v_call: TRBV30
cdr3_nt: TGTGCCAGCAGAACACTTGGGGGAGGACAAGAGACCCAGTACTTC; cdr3_aa: CASRTLGGGQETQYF; clone_size: .; j_call: TRBJ2-5; d_call: .; v_call: TRBV27
cdr3_nt: TGTGCCAGCAGCTTGGTAGGTTTGGAAGGCTACACCTTC; cdr3_aa: CASSLVGLEGYTF; clone_size: few; j_call: TRBJ1-2; d_call: .; v_call: TRBV5-6
cdr3_nt: TGTGCCAGCAGTGAACGACAGTATGGCTACACCTTC; cdr3_aa: CASSERQYGYTF; clone_size: .; j_call: TRBJ1-2; d_call: .; v_call: TRBV2
cdr3_nt: TGTGCCGTCTTCGGGCGGACCGAGGAGCAGTACTTC; cdr3_aa: CAVFGRTEEQYF; clone_size: .; j_call: TRBJ2-7; d_call: .; v_call: TRBV2
cdr3_nt: TGTGCCAGCAGTCCCGGGACAACTTACGAGCAGTACTTC; cdr3_aa: CASSPGTTYEQYF; clone_size: .; j_call: TRBJ2-7; d_call: .; v_call: TRBV2
cdr3_nt: TGTGCCAGCGGTGAAACAGGGGCTACTAATGAAAAACTGTTTTTT; cdr3_aa: CASGETGATNEKLFF; clone_size: .; j_call: TRBJ1-4; d_call: TRBD1; v_call: TRBV9
cdr3_nt: TGTGCCTGGAGTCTCAGCGACACTTCGCAGAAGAACACTGAAGCTTTCTTT; cdr3_aa: CAWSLSDTSQKNTEAFF; clone_size: .; j_call: TRBJ1-1; d_call: .; v_call: TRBV30